The TCR beta chain described here comes from a study of blood T cells in healthy people across ages. Regarding the study as a whole: The unknown donor CMV status may have confounded expanded clonotype changes.

As regards this clonotype: Its antigen is unknown.

PCR was performed a second time for 7 to 11 cycles using a sample-barcoded 5' primer and a J-beta primer mix. CDR3-containing paired-end reads numbering at least 3 million came from each sample. TCRdb fed the 5' RACE reads into MiXCR, producing one record per CDR3 protein. The profile shows some 750,000 distinct CDR3 sequences, over 20% of them singletons. Germline values: CDR1 SGHTA, CDR2 FQGNSA. Trimming cost V 1 base and J 5 bases, with 7 bases left between them. The CDR3 runs to 13 residues. Sequencing was performed on blood. The chain links TRBV7-2 to TRBJ2-3; no clear D gene. The sequence was collected from a man aged 65 to 79 in good health. CDR3 bases: TGTGCCAGCAGCTTAGATCCGCAAGATACGCAGTATTTT. Encoded protein: CASSLDPQDTQYF.